This passage covers 15 T cell receptor beta chains from one sample sequenced in a study of shared clonotypes between healthy human individuals. Repertoires were generated with immunoSEQ multiplex PCR, while TCRdb's copy carries only in-frame clones and drops some. In the table there are roughly 850,000 clones, about 96% of which are singletons. The naive CD8 subset, CD45RO-negative cells positively selected for CCR7, excluded terminally differentiated effector memory CD45RA+ cells. The sequencing input was naive CD8+ T cells sorted from blood. Source of these receptors: a man aged 25-45 years in good health.

This clone was counted once. This chain uses TRBV9 with TRBJ2-2, with TRBD2 matching over 12 bases. Trimming removed 3 bases from V and 7 bases from J; junction bases left unmatched: 4. Germline loops: CDR1 SGDLS, CDR2 YYNGEE. This CDR3 contains 15 residues. CDR3 sequence reads: CASSELAGGHGELFF. The CDR3 DNA sequence: TGTGCCAGCAGCGAACTAGCGGGAGGTCACGGGGAGCTGTTTTTT. Variable domain in full (rest from reference TRBV9 and TRBJ2-2): DSGVTQTPKHLITATGQRVTLRCSPRSGDLSVYWYQQSLDQGLQFLIQYYNGEERAKGNILERFSAQQFPDLHSELNLSSLELGDSALYFCASSELAGGHGELFFGEGSRLTVL.

The chain carries TRBV7-9 and TRBJ1-2; D gene unclear. Germline lookup yields CDR1 SEHNR and CDR2 FQNEAQ (reference sequence). This CDR3 comprises 14 residues. The V and J ends lost 6 bases and 5 bases respectively, with 16 bases between them. The CDR3 DNA reads as TGTGCCAGCAGTCCCGCTTCGAGTCCTTATGGCTACACCTTC. Protein: CASSPASSPYGYTF.

The chain recombines TRBV20-1 with TRBJ2-7; possibly TRBD1 for D (5 bases). This CDR3 comprises 11 residues. V was trimmed by 6 bases and J by 3 bases, leaving 9 bases between them. Germline values: CDR1 DFQATT, CDR2 SNEGSKA (reference sequence). In DNA, the CDR3 is TGCAGTGCGTCGCAGGGCTACGAGCAGTACTTC. Its translation: CSASQGYEQYF.

CDR3 DNA sequence: TGTGCCAGCTCACCTAGGGACAGGGGATGGCAGCCCCAGCATTTT. Translating gives CASSPRDRGWQPQHF. The chain employs TRBV18 and TRBJ1-5; TRBD1 matches at 10 bases. V lost 3 bases, J lost 7 bases, and 6 bases stayed unmatched. The CDR3 loop spans 15 amino acids. Germline-derived CDR1 and CDR2 are KGHSH and LQKENI.

This rearrangement joins TRBV9 to TRBJ1-1; D gene ambiguous. Germline V gives CDR1 SGDLS, CDR2 YYNGEE. V was pared by 4 bases and J by 4 bases, with 20 bases between. The CDR3 is made up of 16 amino acids. The CDR3 region has the DNA TGTGCCAGCAGCCATTCGAGGCACACCGCCAGCACTGAAGCTTTCTTT. As protein: CASSHSRHTASTEAFF.

The V and J genes are TRBV10-2 and TRBJ2-5, with unresolved D. The V gene's germline CDR1 is WSHSY and CDR2 SAAADI. The germline V and J ends were trimmed by 5 bases and 6 bases, with 13 bases remaining between them. The CDR3 runs 13 residues. The CDR3, as DNA: TGCGCCAGCAGTAACGTCGGTAGGCAGACCCAGTACTTC. Protein: CASSNVGRQTQYF.

The chain carries TRBV15 and TRBJ2-1; TRBD2 matches at 11 bases. This CDR3 is 17 amino acids long. The germline V gene encodes CDR1 LNHNV and CDR2 YYDKDF (reference sequence). Trimming removed 3 bases from V and 4 bases from J; junction bases left unmatched: 8. The CDR3 nucleotides are TGTGCCACCAGCAGCCCCCGGGGACTAGCGGTATACAATGAGCAGTTCTTC. This codes for CATSSPRGLAVYNEQFF.

The chain recombines TRBV7-9 with TRBJ2-3; no firm D call. The CDR3 length is 10 residues. V lost 5 bases to trimming and J lost 9 bases, with 6 bases between them. Germline loops: CDR1 SEHNR, CDR2 FQNEAQ (reference sequence). CDR3 nucleotide sequence: TGTGCCAGCAGCGTGGAAACGCAGTATTTT. This codes for CASSVETQYF.

V and J are TRBV4-1 and TRBJ2-1; the D call may be TRBD1 or TRBD2 (7 bases each). The ends were cut back, 10 bases at V and 8 bases at J, with 24 bases in the middle. Germline V lookup: CDR1 MGHRA, CDR2 YSYEKL. The CDR3 loop spans 15 amino acids. Here the CDR3 DNA reads TGCGCCACCCAGCCACGGCAGGGGGGGATGGATGAGCAGTTCTTC. This encodes CATQPRQGGMDEQFF.

This clone was observed a single time. In the same sample, other DNA sequences code for this CDR3. This chain joins TRBV28 and TRBJ2-7; tentatively, D is TRBD1 or TRBD2 (5 bases each). The V and J ends lost 3 bases and 2 bases respectively, with 8 bases between them. The CDR3 runs to 13 residues. Germline V lookup: CDR1 MDHEN, CDR2 SYDVKM. In DNA, the CDR3 is TGTGCCAGCAGTTTGGGGACCCCCTACGAGCAGTACTTC. Its protein product is CASSLGTPYEQYF.

The chain has TRBV1 and TRBJ1-2. TRBV1 is reported as a pseudogene. The CDR3 has 16 amino acids. DNA of the CDR3: TGCACCAGCAGCCAAGGCAAACTTAATGAGGCCTATGGCTACACCTTC. Encoded protein: CTSSQGKLNEAYGYTF.

The chain employs TRBV13 and TRBJ1-4, with TRBD1 matching over 7 bases. Germline V gives CDR1 PRHDT, CDR2 FYEKMQ (reference sequence). Trimming cost V 5 bases and J 8 bases; bases outside gene matches: 8. The CDR3 is made up of 14 amino acids. CDR3 sequence reads: CASSRGTAHEKLFF. In nucleotides, the CDR3 is TGTGCCAGCAGCCGCGGGACAGCTCACGAAAAACTGTTTTTT. Drawing the rest from reference TRBV13 and TRBJ1-4, the complete variable domain is AAGVIQSPRHLIKEKRETATLKCYPIPRHDTVYWYQQGPGQDPQFLISFYEKMQSDKGSIPDRFSAQQFSDYHSELNMSSLELGDSALYFCASSRGTAHEKLFFGSGTQLSVL.

The gene calls are TRBV30 and TRBJ2-1; D ambiguous. CDR1 and CDR2 from the germline V gene are GTSNPN and SVGIG (reference sequence). The V end was cut by 1 base, the J end by 8 bases, with 12 bases between. CDR3 size: 13 residues. The CDR3 here is CAWSGLGMDEQFF. The DNA for the CDR3 is TGTGCCTGGAGTGGGTTGGGAATGGATGAGCAGTTCTTC.

V usage is TRBV6-1 and J usage is TRBJ1-1; TRBD1 matches at 7 bases. V shed 1 base and J 1 base; nucleotides not matched to a gene: 12. This CDR3 comprises 18 residues. Germline V gene lookup returns CDR1 MNHNS and CDR2 SASEGT. The CDR3 is CASSEGEGALSKNTEAFF. DNA of the CDR3: TGTGCCAGCAGTGAAGGGGAGGGGGCCTTATCAAAGAACACTGAAGCTTTCTTT.

V gene TRBV5-8 combines with J gene TRBJ1-5; D is unresolved. The CDR3 totals 12 residues. The V gene's germline CDR1 is SGHTS and CDR2 YDEGEE. The V end was cut by 4 bases, the J end by 7 bases, with 9 bases between. The CDR3 bases are TGTGCCAGCAGCCCCGGGAGGCAGCCCCAGCATTTT. This encodes CASSPGRQPQHF.